The 8 T cell receptor beta chains given below trace back to one sample, sequenced in a study of T cell repertoires in cytomegalovirus infection. Antigen specificity for these receptors is unknown. From the reads, TCRdb called clonotypes with MiXCR, one entry per CDR3 protein. The repertoire holds roughly 68,000 distinct CDR3 sequences, with 20% as singletons. The sequences come from CD8+ T cells from cultured PBMCs, collected from culture after CMV antigen stimulation. The receptors come from a human donor in good health (CMV status not recorded). Some clones in this sample may be carry-over from other donors' samples.

The chain combines TRBV4-1 with TRBJ2-7; the D gene could be TRBD1 or TRBD2 (5 bases each). Germline V gene data show CDR1 as MGHRA and CDR2 as YSYEKL. The CDR3 length is 14 residues. V was shortened by 5 bases and J by 3 bases, with 14 bases between the two germline ends. The CDR3 here is CASSVRDGSYEQYF. CDR3 sequence (DNA): TGCGCCAGCAGCGTCAGGGACGGCAGCTACGAGCAGTACTTC.

This clonotype was seen only a few times. The chain employs TRBV4-1 and TRBJ1-2, with 9 bases that match TRBD1. The CDR3 is 14 residues long. V shed 0 bases and J 6 bases; nucleotides not matched to a gene: 2. The V gene's germline CDR1 is MGHRA and CDR2 YSYEKL. The CDR3 coding sequence is TGCGCCAGCAGCCAAGAAAGGACAGGGGATGGCTACACCTTC. Translation: CASSQERTGDGYTF.

This chain uses TRBV6-2 or TRBV6-3 with TRBJ2-7, with 10 bases that match TRBD2. The CDR3 length is 18 residues. Per germline, CDR1 MNHEY and CDR2 SVGEGT. Unmatched junction bases numbered 11, after V lost 0 bases and J lost 3 bases. The CDR3 coding sequence is TGTGCCAGCAGTTACTCCCCCAGGGAACTAGCGGGGCGCTACGAGCAGTACTTC. Translated: CASSYSPRELAGRYEQYF.

This chain joins TRBV7-2 and TRBJ2-1; D uncertain. The V and J ends lost 7 bases and 8 bases respectively, with 12 bases between them. Germline values: CDR1 SGHTA, CDR2 FQGNSA. CDR3 length: 12 residues. CDR3 sequence: CASTSGGDEQFF. CDR3 nucleotides: TGTGCCAGCACTTCAGGTGGCGATGAGCAGTTCTTC. The full variable domain, in which reference TRBV7-2 and TRBJ2-1 provide the parts outside the CDR3, is GAGVSQSPSNKVTEKGKDVELRCDPISGHTALYWYRQSLGQGLEFLIYFQGNSAPDKSGLPSDRFSAERTGGSVSTLTIQRTQQEDSAVYLCASTSGGDEQFFGPGTRLTVL.

The CDR3 region is CASSPLQGDEQYF. CDR3 sequence (DNA): TGTGCCAGCAGCCCACTACAGGGGGACGAGCAGTACTTC. The chain links TRBV7-9 to TRBJ2-7; 8 nucleotides line up with TRBD1. Germline V gene data show CDR1 as SEHNR and CDR2 as FQNEAQ (reference sequence). Losses at the gene ends were 5 bases for V and 5 bases for J; bases not matched to a gene: 5. This CDR3 spans 13 amino acids.

A few counts support this clonotype. This chain links TRBV7-6 with TRBJ1-5, with D tentatively TRBD1 (6 bases). The CDR3 extends over 16 amino acids. V lost 5 bases, J lost 2 bases, and 16 bases lay in between. Germline V gene data show CDR1 as SGHVS and CDR2 as FNYEAQ. The CDR3 coding sequence is TGTGCCAGCAGCCAAGGGACACCCAAGGGCAATCAGCCCCAGCATTTT. Residues: CASSQGTPKGNQPQHF.

This clonotype came up a few times. V is TRBV6-8 and J is TRBJ2-7; D gene uncertain. From germline, CDR1 is MNHGY and CDR2 SAAAGT. This CDR3 region has 14 residues. The V end was cut by 3 bases, the J end by 6 bases, with 15 bases between. The CDR3 here is CASSYPGSSSEQYF. CDR3 coding DNA: TGTGCCAGCAGTTATCCCGGGTCTTCGAGCGAGCAGTACTTC.

This clonotype was detected only a few times. This chain uses TRBV12-3 or TRBV12-4 with TRBJ2-7; D is perhaps TRBD2 (6 bases). The CDR3 covers 11 residues. The V gene lost 3 bases and the J gene lost 7 bases, with 7 bases spanning the gap. CDR3 nucleotides: TGTGCCAGCAGTTTTGGAGGGGAGCAGTACTTC. Its translation is CASSFGGEQYF.